This TCR beta chain was identified in a study of blood T cell repertoires in COVID-19. This CDR3 is 14 amino acids long. The germline V and J ends were trimmed by 4 bases and 2 bases, with 10 bases remaining between them. Germline loops: CDR1 MGHRA, CDR2 YSYEKL. Libraries were prepared by immunoSEQ multiplex PCR; TCRdb keeps only in-frame clonotypes and omits some of them. The sample shows under 15,000 clones, 65% to 85% of them seen only once. Sequencing input: peripheral blood. This TCR came from a man aged 45 to 65 with active COVID-19. The genes are TRBV4-1 and TRBJ2-3, with D perhaps matching TRBD1 (6 bases). As DNA, the CDR3 is TGCGCCAGCAGCCCGGGACAAGCCACAGATACGCAGTATTTT. This encodes CASSPGQATDTQYF.